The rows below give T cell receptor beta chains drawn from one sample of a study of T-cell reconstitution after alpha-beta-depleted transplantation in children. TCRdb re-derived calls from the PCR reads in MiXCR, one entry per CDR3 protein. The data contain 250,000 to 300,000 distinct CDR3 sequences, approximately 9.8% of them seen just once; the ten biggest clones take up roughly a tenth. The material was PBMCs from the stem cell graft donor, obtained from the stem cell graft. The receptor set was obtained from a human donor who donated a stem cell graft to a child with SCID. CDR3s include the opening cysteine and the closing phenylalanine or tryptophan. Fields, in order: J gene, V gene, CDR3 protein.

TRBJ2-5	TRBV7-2	CASSSTGTGKETQYF
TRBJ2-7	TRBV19	CASSIGILTYEQYF
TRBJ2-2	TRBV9	CASSANPGTGDTGELFF
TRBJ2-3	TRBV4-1	CASSQGGSADTQYF
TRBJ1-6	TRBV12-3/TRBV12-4	CASSGPRSPLHF
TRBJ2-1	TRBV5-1	CASSLAGLAKEQFF
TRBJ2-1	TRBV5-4	CARSFGTINEQFF
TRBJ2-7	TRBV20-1	CSASGPTYEQYF
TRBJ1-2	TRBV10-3	CAIGRGGPTNYGYTF
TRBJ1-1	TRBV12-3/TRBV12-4	CASSPQMNTEAFF
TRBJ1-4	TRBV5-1	CASSLEGTGGRNEKLFF
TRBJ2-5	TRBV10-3	CAISEWRGTETQYF
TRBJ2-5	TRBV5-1	CASSIGGLVSETQYF
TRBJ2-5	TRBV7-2	CASSLGLAGIETQYF
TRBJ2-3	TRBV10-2	CASSETPAREGTDTQYF
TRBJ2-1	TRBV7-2	CASSRLIQAYEQFF
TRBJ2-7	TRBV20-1	CSAADKLLYEQYF
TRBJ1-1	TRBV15	CATSKNGRVGTEAFF
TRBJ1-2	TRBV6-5	CASSYLSGRSYGYTF
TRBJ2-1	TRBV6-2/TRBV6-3	CASSPTVLSYNEQFF
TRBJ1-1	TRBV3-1	CASSHRGSAFF
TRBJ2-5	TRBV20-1	CSARELARGGKETQYF
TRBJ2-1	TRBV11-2	CASSSPPVDNEQFF
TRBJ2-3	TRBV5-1	CASSLLTGTDTQYF
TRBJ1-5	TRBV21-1	CASSEQTGLNQPQHF
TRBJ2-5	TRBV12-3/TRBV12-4	CASSLPGGVGETQYF
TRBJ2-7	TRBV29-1	CSVRWDSSYEQYF
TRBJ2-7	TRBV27	CASTSPGQGSYEQYF
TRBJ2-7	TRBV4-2	CASSQDPQTSGGYYEQYF
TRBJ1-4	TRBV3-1	CASSTRQGINEKLFF
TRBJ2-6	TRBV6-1	CASNLQGVAGAYVLTF
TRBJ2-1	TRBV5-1	CASSLGDSIGEQFF
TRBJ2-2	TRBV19	CASSIQGVTGELFF
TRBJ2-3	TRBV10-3	CATKTGTSGGGVTDTQYF
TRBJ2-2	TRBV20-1	CSARGRGKGGELFF
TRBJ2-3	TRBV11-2	CASSLVGRTGGTDTQYF
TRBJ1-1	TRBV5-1	CASSLTWATEAFF
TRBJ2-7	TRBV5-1	CASSLVADSRGEQYF
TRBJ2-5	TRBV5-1	CAGSLSTSGETQYF
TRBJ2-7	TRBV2	CASTRAVSYEQYF
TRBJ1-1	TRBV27	CASSAYRGVTEAFF
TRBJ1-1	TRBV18	CASSLLQDRGGTEAFF
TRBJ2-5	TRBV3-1	CASSLRETSRETQYF
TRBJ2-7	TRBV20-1	CSAPSGGYEQYF
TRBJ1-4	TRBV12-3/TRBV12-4	CASSLAGGSPGKLFF
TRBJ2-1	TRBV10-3	CAITSSGVSYNEQFF
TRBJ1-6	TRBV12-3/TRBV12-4	CASSTTPGTTDSPLHF
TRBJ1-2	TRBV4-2	CASSQKEGTNYGYTF
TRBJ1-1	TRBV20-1	CSARDQGFWEAFF
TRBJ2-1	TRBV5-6	CASSPRDRFWQFF